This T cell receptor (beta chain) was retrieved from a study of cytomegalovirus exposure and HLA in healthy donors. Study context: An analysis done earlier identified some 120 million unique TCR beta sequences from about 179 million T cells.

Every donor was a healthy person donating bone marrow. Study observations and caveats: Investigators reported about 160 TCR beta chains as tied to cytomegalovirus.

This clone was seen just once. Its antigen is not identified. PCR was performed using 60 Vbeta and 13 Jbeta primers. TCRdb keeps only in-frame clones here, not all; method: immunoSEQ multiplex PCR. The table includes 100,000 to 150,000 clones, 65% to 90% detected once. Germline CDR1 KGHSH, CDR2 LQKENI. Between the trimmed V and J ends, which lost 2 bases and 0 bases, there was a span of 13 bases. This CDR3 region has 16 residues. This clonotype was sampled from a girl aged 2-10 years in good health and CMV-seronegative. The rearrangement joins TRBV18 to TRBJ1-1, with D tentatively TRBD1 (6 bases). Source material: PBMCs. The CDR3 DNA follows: TGTGCCAGCTCACCAGACGGACAGAGACTGAACACTGAAGCTTTCTTT. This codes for CASSPDGQRLNTEAFF.